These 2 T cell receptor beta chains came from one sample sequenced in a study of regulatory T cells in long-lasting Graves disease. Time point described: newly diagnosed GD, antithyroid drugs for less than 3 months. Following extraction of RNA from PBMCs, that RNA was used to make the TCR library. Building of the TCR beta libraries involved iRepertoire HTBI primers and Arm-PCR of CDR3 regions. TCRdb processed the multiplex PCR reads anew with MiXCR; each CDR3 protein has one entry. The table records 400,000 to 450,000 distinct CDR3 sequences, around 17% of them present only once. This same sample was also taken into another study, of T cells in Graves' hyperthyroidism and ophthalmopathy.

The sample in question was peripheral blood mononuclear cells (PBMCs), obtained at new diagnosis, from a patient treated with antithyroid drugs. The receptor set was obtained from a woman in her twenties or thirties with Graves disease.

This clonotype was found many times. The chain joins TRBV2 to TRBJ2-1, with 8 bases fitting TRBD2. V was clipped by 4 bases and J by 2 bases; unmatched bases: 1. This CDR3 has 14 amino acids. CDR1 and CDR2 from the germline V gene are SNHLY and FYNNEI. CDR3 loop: CASSVGRAYNEQFF. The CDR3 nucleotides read TGTGCCAGCAGTGTCGGGAGGGCCTACAATGAGCAGTTCTTC.

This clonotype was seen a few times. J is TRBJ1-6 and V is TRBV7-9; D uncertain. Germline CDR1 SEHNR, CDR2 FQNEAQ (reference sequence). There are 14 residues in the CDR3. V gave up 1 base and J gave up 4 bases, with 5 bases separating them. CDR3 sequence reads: CASSLGNYNSPLHF. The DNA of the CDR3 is TGTGCCAGCAGCTTAGGGAATTATAATTCACCCCTCCACTTT.